These 13 T cell receptor beta chains came from one sample sequenced in a study of T cell changes during pregnancy in multiple sclerosis. Using immunoSEQ multiplex PCR, the repertoire was profiled, and TCRdb retains in-frame clones only, with some absent. Altogether about 43,000 clones are present, around 90% being singletons, with the ten largest covering 1.4%. Material: PBMCs (not recorded whether the cells were cultured). The receptors stem from a female donor with multiple sclerosis, enrolled in a pregnancy study.

The genes are TRBV27 and TRBJ2-7; TRBD2 is a possible D gene (7 bases). The germline V gene has CDR1 MNHEY and CDR2 SMNVEV (reference sequence). The V and J ends lost 5 bases and 1 base respectively, with 18 bases between them. CDR3 length: 16 residues. The CDR3 DNA follows: TGTGCCAGCAGTCCTCGGGTAGGGGGGGGGTCCTACGAGCAGTACTTC. Residues: CASSPRVGGGSYEQYF.

The chain uses TRBV15 and TRBJ1-4; D unclear. Germline assignment: CDR1 LNHNV and CDR2 YYDKDF (reference sequence). The V gene lost 6 bases and the J gene lost 8 bases, with 19 bases spanning the gap. The CDR3 length is 15 residues. The CDR3 loop is CATSPGPSTREKLFF. The CDR3 DNA follows: TGTGCCACCAGTCCCGGGCCCTCAACAAGAGAAAAACTGTTTTTT.

The chain couples TRBV18 to TRBJ1-2; no definite D call. Between the trimmed V and J ends, which lost 0 bases and 4 bases, there was a span of 9 bases. The CDR3 spans 14 residues. Germline CDR1 is KGHSH and CDR2 is LQKENI. CDR3 DNA sequence: TGTGCCAGCTCACCACCCGAAGGCAGCTATGGCTACACCTTC. Encoded protein: CASSPPEGSYGYTF.

The chain carries TRBV30 and TRBJ2-1, with unresolved D. Between the trimmed V and J ends, which lost 0 bases and 9 bases, there was a span of 12 bases. CDR3 length: 13 residues. Germline CDR1 reads GTSNPN; CDR2 reads SVGIG (reference sequence). The CDR3 DNA follows: TGTGCCTGGAGTGTATCCCAACGCCTTGAGCAGTTCTTC. Residues: CAWSVSQRLEQFF. Full variable domain (remainder filled in from reference TRBV30 and TRBJ2-1): SQTIHQWPATLVQPVGSPLSLECTVEGTSNPNLYWYRQAAGRGLQLLFYSVGIGQISSEVPQNLSASRPQDRQFILSSKKLLLSDSGFYLCAWSVSQRLEQFFGPGTRLTVL.

This clone turned up a few times. The chain employs TRBV5-4 and TRBJ2-2; D gene uncertain. Trimming pared 3 bases from V and 2 bases from J, leaving 11 bases between. The CDR3 contains 15 residues. Germline-derived CDR1 and CDR2 are SGHNT and YYREEE (reference sequence). CDR3 protein: CASSSLATNTGELFF. CDR3 sequence (DNA): TGTGCCAGCAGCTCGTTAGCTACTAACACCGGGGAGCTGTTTTTT. Variable domain in full (rest from reference TRBV5-4 and TRBJ2-2): ETGVTQSPTHLIKTRGQQVTLRCSSQSGHNTVSWYQQALGQGPQFIFQYYREEENGRGNFPPRFSGLQFPNYSSELNVNALELDDSALYLCASSSLATNTGELFFGEGSRLTVL.

J is TRBJ2-7 and V is TRBV7-8, with D hard to call. Germline loops: CDR1 SGHVS, CDR2 FQNEAQ. This CDR3 spans 13 amino acids. V was clipped by 1 base and J by 6 bases, with 10 bases between them. DNA for the CDR3: TGTGCCAGCAGCTTAGTAAGGGCTAGCGAGCAGTACTTC. Protein sequence: CASSLVRASEQYF. Full variable domain (missing parts from reference TRBV7-8 and TRBJ2-7): GAGVSQSPRYKVAKRGQDVALRCDPISGHVSLFWYQQALGQGPEFLTYFQNEAQLDKSGLPSDRFFAERPEGSVSTLKIQRTQQEDSAVYLCASSLVRASEQYFGPGTRLTVT.

A single count supports this clone. The rearrangement uses TRBV6-5 and TRBJ2-7; either TRBD1 or TRBD2 may fit D (6 bases each). The CDR3 is 14 residues long. From germline, CDR1 is MNHEY and CDR2 SVGAGI. The V end was cut by 0 bases, the J end by 3 bases, with 9 bases between. CDR3 region: CASSYSGGHYEQYF. The DNA for the CDR3 is TGTGCCAGCAGTTACTCGGGGGGCCACTACGAGCAGTACTTC.

This chain links TRBV23-1 with TRBJ2-1; 9 bases are a match to TRBD1. TRBV23-1 is filed as an ORF, its function uncertain. V was pared by 7 bases and J by 4 bases, with 2 bases of the junction left unmatched. This CDR3 comprises 13 residues. CDR3 sequence reads: CASNGQGYNEQFF. CDR3 bases: TGCGCCAGCAACGGACAGGGGTACAATGAGCAGTTCTTC.

The V and J genes are TRBV10-2 and TRBJ2-1; D might be TRBD1 or TRBD2, each matching 5 bases. CDR1 and CDR2 (germline): WSHSY, SAAADI. This CDR3 region has 12 residues. V was pared by 4 bases and J by 12 bases, with 13 bases between. CDR3 region: CASSGGRLVQFF. The CDR3 DNA is TGCGCCAGCAGTGGGGGGAGACTTGTGCAGTTCTTC.

CDR3 nucleotides: TGTGCCAGCAGTGAATATACGGCCTCTGGAAACACCATATATTTT. The encoded protein is CASSEYTASGNTIYF. The chain employs TRBV25-1 and TRBJ1-3; no firm D call. Trimming removed 0 bases at V and 0 bases at J, with 6 bases between. CDR3 length equals 15 residues. The V gene's germline CDR1 is MGHDK and CDR2 SYGVNS.

The CDR3 reads CASSPLDRGNEQYF. CDR3 sequence (DNA): TGTGCCAGCTCACCTTTGGACAGGGGGAACGAGCAGTACTTC. The chain combines TRBV18 with TRBJ2-7, with TRBD1 matching 10 bases. The J segment lost 5 bases and the V segment lost 3 bases, leaving 4 bases of the junction unmatched. Per germline, CDR1 KGHSH and CDR2 LQKENI. This CDR3 is 14 amino acids long.

This rearrangement joins TRBV5-1 to TRBJ2-3; tentative D call: TRBD1 (6 bases). This CDR3 spans 13 amino acids. V was trimmed by 4 bases and J by 4 bases, leaving 10 bases between them. Looked up from germline, CDR1 is SGHRS and CDR2 is YFSETQ. The CDR3 here is CASSTRQADTQYF. In DNA, the CDR3 is TGCGCCAGCAGCACCCGACAGGCAGATACGCAGTATTTT.

The chain uses TRBV5-1 and TRBJ2-1; D not resolved. The CDR3 runs 14 residues. Germline V CDR1 and CDR2: SGHRS, YFSETQ. Trimming stripped 0 bases from V and 8 bases from J, with 12 bases between. DNA for the CDR3: TGCGCCAGCAGCTTGGTTTCTGCTGGAGATGAGCAGTTCTTC. It specifies CASSLVSAGDEQFF.